The TCR beta chain under discussion was sequenced for a study of shared clonotypes between healthy human individuals. In the naive CD8 group, cells lacked CD45RO and were positively selected for CCR7, so terminally differentiated effector memory CD45RA+ cells were left out. All donors were Caucasian adults living in Nashville, Tennessee. Profiled with immunoSEQ multiplex PCR; TCRdb holds only in-frame clones, not every one. The sample lists about 2 million clones; over 85% were seen once. As concerns this clone: Its antigen is not identified.

Study-wide points: Estimated richness was generally greater in naive than memory subsets. Only blood was sampled, and tissue TCR repertoires likely differ from blood ones. Rarefaction exposed incomplete sorted-subset sequencing despite large depth.

The germline CDR1 and CDR2 sequences are GTSNPN and SVGIG (reference sequence). The CDR3 sequence is 12 residues long. V lost 4 bases and J 0 bases, leaving 5 bases between the germline ends. The specimen sequenced was naive CD8+ T cells sorted from blood. This receptor was identified in a man younger than 35 in good health. The chain couples TRBV30 to TRBJ2-3; the D is unclear. The CDR3 DNA reads TGTGCCTGGAATCCTAGCACAGATACGCAGTATTTT. Residues: CAWNPSTDTQYF.